Following are 22 T cell receptor beta chains from one sample sequenced in a study of T cells in Graves' hyperthyroidism and ophthalmopathy. Amplified TCR beta CDR3 regions derived from RNA transcripts. HTBI primers were employed in a first-round RT-PCR of the TCR CDR3. Each CDR3 protein gets one entry after TCRdb re-called the multiplex PCR reads with MiXCR. Among over 350,000 distinct CDR3 sequences listed, over 11% were seen once. Sample: blood. These receptors originate from a man between 50 and 59 years old with Graves' ophthalmopathy.

The V and J genes are TRBV20-1 and TRBJ2-5; D is perhaps TRBD2 (5 bases). The V gene's germline CDR1 is DFQATT and CDR2 SNEGSKA (reference sequence). V gave up 6 bases and J gave up 3 bases, with 14 bases separating them. This CDR3 region has 13 residues. DNA for the CDR3: TGCAGTGCCGAGGCCGGGGTCGAAGAGACCCAGTACTTC. It encodes CSAEAGVEETQYF.

This clonotype has only a few counts. The V and J genes are TRBV7-3 and TRBJ2-7; possible D gene TRBD2, 6 bases. V lost 4 bases and J lost 5, with 9 bases in between. The CDR3 has 12 residues. CDR1 SGHTA and CDR2 FQGTGA come from the germline V gene. CDR3 sequence: CASSCSGDEQYF. The CDR3 nucleotides are TGTGCCAGCAGCTGTAGCGGCGACGAGCAGTACTTC.

This clonotype was observed a handful of times. The chain recombines TRBV28 with TRBJ2-7; D may be TRBD1 or TRBD2 (6 bases each). The CDR3 is 14 amino acids. The V end lost 6 bases, the J end lost 5 bases, and 17 bases lay between the germline ends. Germline assignment: CDR1 MDHEN and CDR2 SYDVKM. CDR3 residues: CASSQQGLRDEQYF. CDR3 DNA sequence: TGTGCCAGCAGCCAACAGGGACTCCGCGACGAGCAGTACTTC.

This clonotype has a count of ten or more. V usage is TRBV2 and J usage is TRBJ2-6; the D is unclear. Trimming shortened V by 6 bases and J by 0 bases, and 9 bases separated the two germline ends. Germline-derived CDR1 and CDR2 are SNHLY and FYNNEI. The CDR3 is 15 amino acids. The CDR3 sequence is CASSTSYSGANVLTF. Here the CDR3 DNA reads TGTGCCAGCAGCACCTCCTACTCTGGGGCCAACGTCCTGACTTTC.

This clonotype showed up many times. The V call is TRBV9, the J call TRBJ2-7, with 8 bases identical to TRBD2. The CDR3 contains 16 residues. The germline V gene has CDR1 SGDLS and CDR2 YYNGEE. The trim removed 3 bases at V and 1 base at J, leaving 9 bases unmatched. The CDR3 bases are TGTGCCAGCAGCGATGGAAGCGGGAGTGGGTCCTACGAGCAGTACTTC. Protein product: CASSDGSGSGSYEQYF.

This clonotype appeared many times. This rearrangement joins TRBV5-1 to TRBJ2-5; 14 positions agree with TRBD2. The CDR3 runs to 16 residues. Germline lookup yields CDR1 SGHRS and CDR2 YFSETQ. V was pared by 4 bases and J by 2 bases, with 4 bases of the junction left unmatched. The DNA of the CDR3 is TGCGCCAGCAGCCAGGGACTAGCGGGAGCGCAAGAGACCCAGTACTTC. Amino acids: CASSQGLAGAQETQYF.

This clonotype was seen a handful of times. The CDR3: CASRGSGRISRTGELFF. DNA for the CDR3: TGCGCCAGCAGGGGTAGCGGGAGAATATCGCGGACCGGGGAGCTGTTTTTT. This chain uses TRBV10-2 with TRBJ2-2, with 9 bases lining up with TRBD2. The trim removed 6 bases at V and 5 bases at J, leaving 13 bases unmatched. CDR1 and CDR2 (germline): WSHSY, SAAADI. The CDR3 loop spans 17 amino acids.

This clonotype was found many times. CDR3: CASRTGGSNEQFF. As DNA, the CDR3 is TGTGCCAGCAGAACAGGGGGCTCCAATGAGCAGTTCTTC. The chain has TRBV2 and TRBJ2-1; 9 bases map to TRBD1. Germline V CDR1 and CDR2: SNHLY, FYNNEI. The ends lost 6 bases at V and 6 bases at J; junction bases unmatched: 3. The CDR3 covers 13 residues.

CDR3 nucleotide sequence: TGTGCCAGCAGTTTTCCCACCAAAGCACTAGCGACCTCCTACAATGAGCAGTTCTTC. Translation gives CASSFPTKALATSYNEQFF. The chain couples TRBV28 to TRBJ2-1, with TRBD2 matching 7 bases. With V trimmed by 3 bases and J by 0 bases, 14 bases remained unmatched. From germline, CDR1 is MDHEN and CDR2 SYDVKM. This CDR3 spans 19 amino acids.

The table lists this clonotype with many counts. V gene TRBV20-1 combines with J gene TRBJ2-3, with unresolved D. Trimming took off 7 bases at V and 1 base at J, with 18 bases between the two ends. The CDR3 is made up of 15 amino acids. CDR1 is DFQATT and CDR2 is SNEGSKA in the germline V gene (reference sequence). The CDR3 DNA follows: TGCAGTGTTCTCATGGCACCTACGGGCACAGATACGCAGTATTTT. Its translation: CSVLMAPTGTDTQYF.

The gene calls are TRBV6-1 and TRBJ1-2; D uncertain. Germline V lookup: CDR1 MNHNS, CDR2 SASEGT. V shed 5 bases and J shed 7 bases, with 20 bases lying between them. The CDR3 contains 15 residues. CDR3 bases: TGTGCCAGCAGTCCTTGGAGGGTGTCGGGTAGTGGCTACACCTTC. Translating gives CASSPWRVSGSGYTF.

This clonotype has at least ten counts. This sequence joins TRBV7-6 and TRBJ2-5; 11 positions match TRBD2. Germline trimming cut 5 bases from V and 4 bases from J; bases unmatched to any gene: 6. The CDR3 contains 15 residues. Looked up from germline, CDR1 is SGHVS and CDR2 is FNYEAQ. In DNA form, the CDR3 reads TGTGCCAGCAGCCTGACTAGCGGGGCCGGAGAGACCCAGTACTTC. This translates into CASSLTSGAGETQYF.

Notes on this clonotype: This may be a read error, as it is one base from a much larger clone. As DNA, the CDR3 is TGTGCCAGCAGGGGTCTTGGTAGAGAGCAGTACTTC. This translates into CASRGLGREQYF. This chain joins TRBV28 and TRBJ2-7; the D is unclear. With 6 bases removed from V and 7 bases from J, the gap between germline ends came to 13 bases. The CDR3 is 12 residues long. CDR1 is MDHEN and CDR2 is SYDVKM in the germline V gene.

This clonotype was detected ten times or more. The chain has TRBV10-2 and TRBJ1-1; D gene ambiguous. V lost 5 bases and J 4 bases, leaving 20 bases between the germline ends. Germline V gene sequence: CDR1 WSHSY, CDR2 SAAADI. The CDR3 has 16 amino acids. CDR3 DNA sequence: TGCGCCAGCAGTCGGCCCCCCGACATCTTCGGCACTGAAGCTTTCTTT. Its protein is CASSRPPDIFGTEAFF.

The rearrangement links TRBV19 to TRBJ2-3; TRBD2 agrees at 8 bases. Germline V CDR1 and CDR2: LNHDA, SQIVND (reference sequence). The CDR3 has 13 amino acids. The ends lost 5 bases at V and 6 bases at J; junction bases unmatched: 4. In nucleotides, the CDR3 is TGTGCCAGTAGTTCCCAGCGGGAGGATACGCAGTATTTT. Amino acid sequence: CASSSQREDTQYF.

This clonotype has only a few counts. The gene calls are TRBV13 and TRBJ2-3, with D perhaps matching TRBD1 (5 bases). CDR1 PRHDT and CDR2 FYEKMQ come from the germline V gene (reference sequence). The CDR3 totals 14 residues. Trimming shortened V by 5 bases and J by 1 base, and 10 bases separated the two germline ends. Written as DNA, the CDR3 is TGTGCCAGCAGCGCCCAACAGGGCACAGATACGCAGTATTTT. Its translation: CASSAQQGTDTQYF.

The rearrangement links TRBV24-1 to TRBJ2-4, with 7 bases that match TRBD1. Germline V gene sequence: CDR1 KGHDR, CDR2 SFDVKD. The CDR3 loop spans 15 amino acids. V lost 4 bases to trimming and J lost 7 bases; unmatched junction nucleotides: 9. The CDR3, as DNA: TGTGCCACCAGTGAAAACCCCCCACAGGGGAACATTCAGTACTTC. Translation: CATSENPPQGNIQYF.

At least ten counts were recorded for this clonotype. V usage is TRBV6-5 and J usage is TRBJ1-2, with 9 bases fitting TRBD1. There are 15 residues in the CDR3. V shed 2 bases and J 3 bases; nucleotides not matched to a gene: 4. The germline CDR1 and CDR2 sequences are MNHEY and SVGAGI. CDR3 residues: CASSYRTGVYYGYTF. CDR3 in DNA: TGTGCCAGCAGTTACAGGACAGGGGTGTACTATGGCTACACCTTC.

There are many counts of this clonotype. The chain couples TRBV5-1 to TRBJ2-7, with D unresolved. Deletions cut 2 bases from V and 1 base from J, with 13 bases between. CDR3 length: 15 amino acids. Germline V gene lookup returns CDR1 SGHRS and CDR2 YFSETQ. CDR3: CASSLFGKGSYEQYF. The CDR3 DNA is TGCGCCAGCAGCTTATTCGGAAAAGGATCCTACGAGCAGTACTTC.

The rearrangement links TRBV18 to TRBJ2-7; the D gene is possibly TRBD2 (6 bases). This CDR3 comprises 14 residues. Germline values: CDR1 KGHSH, CDR2 LQKENI. Trimming took off 3 bases at V and 7 bases at J, with 16 bases between the two ends. CDR3 in amino acids: CASSPNHGTEEQYF. The CDR3 region has the DNA TGTGCCAGCTCACCTAACCACGGGACTGAAGAGCAGTACTTC.

The table lists this clonotype with many counts. The V gene is TRBV28, the J gene TRBJ1-2, with 10 bases matching TRBD1. The CDR3 runs to 15 residues. J lost 6 bases, V lost 2 bases, and 6 bases had no gene match. In germline, CDR1 is MDHEN, CDR2 SYDVKM. CDR3 in amino acids: CASSLPGTGEDGYTF. The CDR3, as DNA: TGTGCCAGCAGTTTACCAGGGACAGGGGAGGATGGCTACACCTTC.

This clonotype was recorded at least ten times. J is TRBJ2-1 and V is TRBV6-1; possible D gene TRBD2, 5 bases. The V gene's germline CDR1 is MNHNS and CDR2 SASEGT. This CDR3 is built from 14 residues. V was cut by 8 bases and J by 3 bases, with 14 bases left in between. CDR3 region: CASGGRPLYNEQFF. The CDR3 nucleotides are TGTGCCAGCGGAGGACGGCCTCTCTACAATGAGCAGTTCTTC.